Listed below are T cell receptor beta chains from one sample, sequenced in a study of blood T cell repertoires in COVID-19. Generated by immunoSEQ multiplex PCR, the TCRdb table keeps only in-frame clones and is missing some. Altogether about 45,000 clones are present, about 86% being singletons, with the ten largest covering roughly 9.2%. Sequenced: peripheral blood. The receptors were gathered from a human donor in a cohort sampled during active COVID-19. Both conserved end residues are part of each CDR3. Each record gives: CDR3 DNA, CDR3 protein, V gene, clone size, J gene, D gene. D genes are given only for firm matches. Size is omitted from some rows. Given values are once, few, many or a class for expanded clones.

TGTGCCAGTAGTCGCACTCCGTACCCCAATCAGCCCCAGCATTTT	CASSRTPYPNQPQHF	TRBV19	few	TRBJ1-5	NA
TGTGCCACAATAGAATCCCTGAACACTGAAGCTTTCTTT	CATIESLNTEAFF	TRBV19	NA	TRBJ1-1	NA
TGCGCCAGCAGCCAAGGGTCCGGAGGCCGCTCACCCCTCCACTTT	CASSQGSGGRSPLHF	TRBV4-1	NA	TRBJ1-6	NA
TGTGCAAGTCGCTTAGCCCCGGACAGGGTAAACGACGAGCAGTACTTC	CASRLAPDRVNDEQYF	TRBV12-2	NA	TRBJ2-7	NA
TGCGCCAGCAGCTTGGGAGGGAATGGCTACACCTTC	CASSLGGNGYTF	TRBV5-1	NA	TRBJ1-2	NA
TGCAGCGCCTTAAGGACAGGCAACACCGGGGAGCTGTTTTTT	CSALRTGNTGELFF	TRBV29-1	NA	TRBJ2-2	TRBD1
TGTGCCAGCAGCTTATTTCAAGGGACAGGGACTTTCAATGAGCAGTTCTTC	CASSLFQGTGTFNEQFF	TRBV7-9	NA	TRBJ2-1	TRBD1
TGTGCCTGGTTAGACAGGGCTCGGAATGGCTACACCTTC	CAWLDRARNGYTF	TRBV30	NA	TRBJ1-2	TRBD1
TGTGCCAGCGGAACAGGGAATTCTGAAGCTTTCTTT	CASGTGNSEAFF	TRBV4-2	NA	TRBJ1-1	NA
TGTGCCAGCAGCCCTCTCCTGGTGGCCTCTCAGTCCATCACCGGGGAGCTGTTTTTT	CASSPLLVASQSITGELFF	TRBV5-6	NA	TRBJ2-2	NA
TGTGCCAGCAGACCGCTGGACAGCCCATATGGCTACACCTTC	CASRPLDSPYGYTF	TRBV6-5	NA	TRBJ1-2	NA
TGTGCCAGCAGCCCCTGGCAGAGGGGACTAGCGGGGGCCCAAGAGACCCAGTACTTC	CASSPWQRGLAGAQETQYF	TRBV7-8	NA	TRBJ2-5	TRBD2
TGTGCCAGTAGTTCCCATGGACAGAACTACGAGCAGTACTTC	CASSSHGQNYEQYF	TRBV19	NA	TRBJ2-7	NA
TGTGCCAGCAGCTTAGGGGCGAGCGGGGAGAAGGAGACCCAGTACTTC	CASSLGASGEKETQYF	TRBV11-3	NA	TRBJ2-5	TRBD2
TGTGCCAGCAGCCAAGATCAGAACACTGAAGCTTTCTTT	CASSQDQNTEAFF	TRBV14	NA	TRBJ1-1	NA
TGTGCCAGCGGGGAGGGGGTGACCGGGGAGCTGTTTTTT	CASGEGVTGELFF	TRBV6-5	NA	TRBJ2-2	NA
TGTGCCAGTAGTTCTTTAGGGAGATGGACTAGCGGGGGAAGCGGCACAGATACGCAGTATTTT	CASSSLGRWTSGGSGTDTQYF	TRBV19	once	TRBJ2-3	TRBD2
TGTGCCAGTGCCACCTGGGACAGCTACGAGCAGTACTTC	CASATWDSYEQYF	TRBV13	few	TRBJ2-7	TRBD1
TGTGCCAGCAGCTTTGGGGGGGCTACAGATACGCAGTATTTT	CASSFGGATDTQYF	TRBV7-2	NA	TRBJ2-3	NA
TGTGCCAGCAGCCAAGCGTCTACCGGGGAGCTGTTTTTT	CASSQASTGELFF	TRBV3-1/TRBV3-2	NA	TRBJ2-2	NA
TGTGCCAGCTTCGACAGGGGCCTACTTTCCTACGAGCAGTACTTC	CASFDRGLLSYEQYF	TRBV2	NA	TRBJ2-7	TRBD1
TGTGCCAGCAGCTTCGGGGGGGGCGGTGGAAACACCATATATTTT	CASSFGGGGGNTIYF	TRBV7-2	NA	TRBJ1-3	NA
TGCAGCGCCGGGACAGATGACACCGGGGAGCTGTTTTTT	CSAGTDDTGELFF	TRBV29-1	NA	TRBJ2-2	TRBD1
TGTGCCAGCCTTTGCGGACAGTTAAATCAGCCCCAGCATTTT	CASLCGQLNQPQHF	TRBV9	NA	TRBJ1-5	NA
TGTGCTAGTGGTCCCGGACAGGACGTCTCGCTTGAAGCCTTCTTT	CASGPGQDVSLEAFF	TRBV12-5	NA	TRBJ1-1	TRBD1
TGTGCCAGCAGTTCTCCTCGGGTCGGTCCTGAGCAGTTCTTC	CASSSPRVGPEQFF	TRBV27	few	TRBJ2-1	NA
TGTGCCAGCAGCCTCGTACGGGACAGGGACGGCAATCAGCCCCAGCATTTT	CASSLVRDRDGNQPQHF	TRBV27	few	TRBJ1-5	TRBD1
TGTGCCAGCAGCTTGGCTAGCGGGGGACTCTACAATGAGCAGTTCTTC	CASSLASGGLYNEQFF	TRBV5-8	NA	TRBJ2-1	TRBD2
TGTGCCAGCAGTTACTCTCGACAGGCCGGAAACACCATATATTTT	CASSYSRQAGNTIYF	TRBV6-5	NA	TRBJ1-3	NA
TGTGCCAGCAGCTTAGGGAGTTACACTGAAGCTTTCTTT	CASSLGSYTEAFF	TRBV7-2	NA	TRBJ1-1	NA
TGTGCCAGCAGTGTCGGGATCAATGAGCAGTTCTTC	CASSVGINEQFF	TRBV2	NA	TRBJ2-1	NA
TGCGCCAGCAGCCAAGATCTGACAGTTAGAAGTTCTGGAAACACCATATATTTT	CASSQDLTVRSSGNTIYF	TRBV4-1	NA	TRBJ1-3	NA
TGTGCCAGCAGCCTACCGGGACAGGGTAACACCGGGGAGCTGTTTTTT	CASSLPGQGNTGELFF	TRBV14	many	TRBJ2-2	TRBD1
TGCGCCAGCAGAAAACACCCGGGAGGTGGGGACCTGAACACTGAAGCTTTCTTT	CASRKHPGGGDLNTEAFF	TRBV4-1	NA	TRBJ1-1	NA
TGTGCCAGCAGCTTAGTCAGGTCTGGGTCCGGGGAGCTGTTTTTT	CASSLVRSGSGELFF	TRBV7-8	NA	TRBJ2-2	NA
TGTGCCAGCAGCTTAGGGGAGTCAGGCCTTCTTAATGAAAAACTGTTTTTT	CASSLGESGLLNEKLFF	TRBV7-9	NA	TRBJ1-4	NA
TGTGCCAGCAGTGACCAGGGGGCGAGCAATCAGCCCCAGCATTTT	CASSDQGASNQPQHF	TRBV27	NA	TRBJ1-5	TRBD1
TGTGCCAGTAATTGGGGGGGTCAGTCGAACACTGAAGCTTTCTTT	CASNWGGQSNTEAFF	TRBV19	NA	TRBJ1-1	NA
TGTGCCAGTACCAACGGGGGGTTGGACTATGGCTACACCTTC	CASTNGGLDYGYTF	TRBV19	NA	TRBJ1-2	NA
TGTGCCAGCGATCAGGGTGGCAATCAGCCCCAGCATTTT	CASDQGGNQPQHF	TRBV6-5	NA	TRBJ1-5	NA
TGTGCCAGCTCACCATCTAGCGGGGGGAATGAGCAGTTCTTC	CASSPSSGGNEQFF	TRBV18	few	TRBJ2-1	TRBD2